The source of this T cell receptor beta chain is a study of OX40 agonist ivuxolimab in advanced cancers. Study context: Prior therapy, whether anti-PD-1, anti-PD-L1 or anti-CTLA-4, was allowed, and 35% to 40% had some.

This clone was observed a few times. Systemic immunosuppression or autoimmune disease history was grounds to exclude patients. Measured with immunoSEQ multiplex PCR; TCRdb has only the in-frame clones, and not every one. The table lists 17,000 or so clones, 65% to 80% of them singletons. The CDR3 contains 12 residues. Germline assignment: CDR1 SGHNT and CDR2 YENEEA. Trimming left V 3 bases short and J 6 bases short, with 8 bases between. The specimen comprised CD4+ or CD8+ T cells sorted from blood, sampled in a trial of the OX40 agonist ivuxolimab. The TCR comes from an adult with an advanced solid tumor such as melanoma, head and neck, liver or kidney cancer. This chain joins TRBV11-3 and TRBJ1-2, with a tentative D call TRBD1 (5 bases). The CDR3, as DNA: TGTGCCAGCAGCTTTTCAGGGAATGGCTACACCTTC. Residues: CASSFSGNGYTF. Variable domain in full (rest from reference TRBV11-3 and TRBJ1-2): EAGVVQSPRYKIIEKKQPVAFWCNPISGHNTLYWYLQNLGQGPELLIRYENEEAVDDSQLPKDRFSAERLKGVDSTLKIQPAELGDSAVYLCASSFSGNGYTFGSGTRLTVV.